These 22 T cell receptor beta chains share one sample of origin, sequenced in a study of T cells after yellow fever vaccination. TCRdb re-called the 5' RACE reads with MiXCR, one entry per CDR3 protein. The sample includes some 350,000 distinct CDR3 sequences, more than 9% of them seen just once. This material consisted of PBMCs, taken on the day of the first yellow fever vaccination. The receptors come from a man between 18 and 29 years old who received the YFV17D yellow fever vaccine.

In its sample, this clonotype was seen a few times. The J gene is TRBJ2-7, the V gene TRBV28; tentative D call: TRBD2 (6 bases). From germline, CDR1 is MDHEN and CDR2 SYDVKM. V lost 6 bases and J lost 1, with 16 bases in between. The CDR3 covers 15 residues. CDR3 loop: CASSPGGISSYEQYV. The CDR3 nucleotides are TGTGCCAGCAGCCCCGGAGGGATATCGTCCTACGAGCAGTACGTC.

The chain has TRBV4-1 and TRBJ2-2, with 7 bases that match TRBD2. Trimming removed 2 bases from V and 4 bases from J; junction bases left unmatched: 4. Germline values: CDR1 MGHRA, CDR2 YSYEKL. The CDR3 runs to 15 residues. In DNA, the CDR3 is TGCGCCAGCAGCCAAAAAGGGAGGGGCACCGGGGAGCTGTTTTTT. Amino acid sequence: CASSQKGRGTGELFF.

The chain joins TRBV29-1 to TRBJ2-7; D perhaps matches TRBD1 (6 bases). Germline V gene sequence: CDR1 SQVTM, CDR2 ANQGSEA. With 4 bases removed from V and 0 bases from J, the gap between germline ends came to 16 bases. This CDR3 has 15 residues. CDR3 amino acids: CSVVSPGAPSYEQYF. CDR3 bases: TGCAGCGTTGTCTCCCCAGGGGCCCCCTCCTACGAGCAGTACTTC.

The chain has TRBV6-5 and TRBJ1-1; D possibly corresponds to TRBD1 (6 bases). This CDR3 region has 15 residues. With 2 bases removed from V and 4 bases from J, the gap between germline ends came to 14 bases. Germline CDR1 MNHEY, CDR2 SVGAGI. CDR3 region: CASSYGRGFGTEAFF. CDR3 bases: TGTGCCAGCAGTTACGGCAGGGGTTTCGGCACTGAAGCTTTCTTT.

The sample holds many counts of this clonotype. The V and J genes are TRBV11-2 and TRBJ2-3; D remains ambiguous. Germline V gene lookup returns CDR1 SGHAT and CDR2 FQNNGV. The CDR3 is 16 residues long. V lost 4 bases to trimming and J lost 0 bases, with 14 bases between them. CDR3 nucleotide sequence: TGTGCCAGCAGCTCCTTCTTAGCATCCAGCACAGATACGCAGTATTTT. Translation: CASSSFLASSTDTQYF. The entire variable domain, with the rest obtained from reference TRBV11-2 and TRBJ2-3, is as follows: EAGVAQSPRYKIIEKRQSVAFWCNPISGHATLYWYQQILGQGPKLLIQFQNNGVVDDSQLPKDRFSAERLKGVDSTLKIQPAKLEDSAVYLCASSSFLASSTDTQYFGPGTRLTVL.

This clonotype showed up just a few times. The chain carries TRBV6-1 and TRBJ1-2; D gene unclear. Per the germline V gene, CDR1 is MNHNS and CDR2 is SASEGT. This CDR3 is built from 13 residues. Trimming shortened V by 6 bases and J by 5 bases, and 13 bases separated the two germline ends. The CDR3 protein is CASRRGIQYGYTF. CDR3 bases: TGTGCCAGCAGACGAGGGATTCAGTATGGCTACACCTTC.

The V and J genes are TRBV7-8 and TRBJ1-6; D remains unclear. Trimming pared 5 bases from V and 8 bases from J, leaving 16 bases between. The CDR3 is 15 residues long. Germline CDR1 SGHVS, CDR2 FQNEAQ. CDR3 sequence: CASSQTYNTDSPLHF. CDR3 bases: TGTGCCAGCAGCCAGACTTATAATACCGATTCACCCCTCCACTTT.

This clonotype came up a few times. The CDR3: CASSFGQKGEKLFF. Written as DNA, the CDR3 is TGTGCCAGCAGCTTTGGACAGAAAGGGGAAAAACTGTTTTTT. The V gene is TRBV5-6, the J gene TRBJ1-4; D possibly corresponds to TRBD1 (6 bases). Looked up from germline, CDR1 is SGHDT and CDR2 is YYEEEE. V lost 2 bases, J lost 8 bases, and 13 bases lay in between. The CDR3 totals 14 residues.

V usage is TRBV6-6 and J usage is TRBJ1-2, with D maybe TRBD1 (5 bases). V was cut by 6 bases and J by 4 bases, with 12 bases left in between. The CDR3 has 13 amino acids. Germline CDR1 MNHNY, CDR2 SVGAGI (reference sequence). CDR3 residues: CASRADRSYGYTF. The CDR3 nucleotides read TGTGCCAGCAGAGCCGACAGATCCTATGGCTACACCTTC.

This clonotype was seen only a few times. The chain joins TRBV18 to TRBJ2-7; D is tentatively TRBD1 or TRBD2 (5 bases each). Trimming removed 4 bases from V and 7 bases from J, with 11 bases in between. There are 12 residues in the CDR3. Per germline, CDR1 KGHSH and CDR2 LQKENI. The CDR3 spells CASSREGREQYF. Written as DNA, the CDR3 is TGTGCCAGCTCACGTGAGGGGCGAGAGCAGTACTTC.

Only a few counts were recorded for this clonotype. Written as DNA, the CDR3 is TGTGCCAGCAGTTTGCGGGGGGACTCCTACGAGCAGTACTTC. It is translated as CASSLRGDSYEQYF. This chain uses TRBV12-3 or TRBV12-4 with TRBJ2-7, with 8 bases that match TRBD2. J was trimmed by 0 bases and V by 3 bases; bases with no gene match: 1. The CDR3 has 14 residues.

The sample holds a few counts of this clonotype. The chain couples TRBV9 to TRBJ1-5, with D unclear. The V end was cut by 0 bases, the J end by 2 bases, with 6 bases between. The CDR3 is 14 amino acids. Germline V gene lookup returns CDR1 SGDLS and CDR2 YYNGEE. The CDR3 sequence is CASSVAGGNQPQHF. Written as DNA, the CDR3 is TGTGCCAGCAGCGTAGCTGGGGGCAATCAGCCCCAGCATTTT.

The chain carries TRBV6-1 and TRBJ2-7; D gene ambiguous. CDR3 length equals 15 residues. With 2 bases removed from V and 6 bases from J, the gap between germline ends came to 17 bases. CDR1 MNHNS and CDR2 SASEGT come from the germline V gene. CDR3 in DNA: TGTGCCAGCAGTGAATACCCCCAGATCGGAAGCGAGCAGTACGTC. Translation gives CASSEYPQIGSEQYV.

The V and J genes are TRBV4-2 and TRBJ2-4; D might be TRBD1 or TRBD2, each matching 5 bases. Looked up from germline, CDR1 is LGHNA and CDR2 is YNFKEQ. The CDR3 is made up of 16 amino acids. The V end was cut by 1 base, the J end by 3 bases, with 13 bases between. Here the CDR3 reads CASSQGDALGKNIQYF. The DNA of the CDR3 is TGTGCCAGCAGCCAAGGGGACGCCTTGGGCAAAAACATTCAGTACTTC.

The sample holds a few counts of this clonotype. V gene TRBV7-2 combines with J gene TRBJ1-2; D ambiguous. V lost 1 base and J lost 8, with 14 bases in between. Germline CDR1 and CDR2: SGHTA and FQGNSA. This CDR3 comprises 14 residues. CDR3 sequence: CASSLGYTLQGYTF. DNA of the CDR3: TGTGCCAGCAGCTTAGGTTACACCCTTCAGGGCTACACCTTC.

This clonotype was counted only a few times. The rearrangement links TRBV7-8 to TRBJ2-1; D is uncertain. The length of the CDR3 is 12 residues. Germline-derived CDR1 and CDR2 are SGHVS and FQNEAQ. V gave up 5 bases and J gave up 10 bases, with 12 bases separating them. DNA of the CDR3: TGTGCCAGCAGCCACCGCTATTACGAGCAGTTCTTC. It is translated as CASSHRYYEQFF.

CDR3 DNA sequence: TGCGCCAGCAGCTTGGGCCACGGGACAGGCTCTGGAAACACCATATATTTT. It codes for CASSLGHGTGSGNTIYF. The chain uses TRBV5-1 and TRBJ1-3; 8 bases fit TRBD1. Germline CDR1 and CDR2: SGHRS and YFSETQ. J lost 0 bases, V lost 0 bases, and 5 bases had no gene match. The length of the CDR3 is 17 residues.

V usage is TRBV20-1 and J usage is TRBJ2-5; D unclear. The CDR3 extends over 16 amino acids. V lost 0 bases and J 4 bases, leaving 18 bases between the germline ends. Germline CDR1 is DFQATT and CDR2 is SNEGSKA (reference sequence). CDR3 protein: CSARDPARGSAETQYF. CDR3 nucleotides: TGCAGTGCTAGAGATCCGGCTAGAGGATCCGCAGAGACCCAGTACTTC.

The gene calls are TRBV20-1 and TRBJ2-3; maybe TRBD2 (7 bases). Per germline, CDR1 DFQATT and CDR2 SNEGSKA (reference sequence). The CDR3 is 16 residues long. V lost 2 bases to trimming and J lost 2 bases, with 17 bases between them. CDR3 amino acids: CSARPFGGLSTDTQYF. As DNA, the CDR3 is TGCAGTGCTAGACCCTTCGGGGGGCTATCCACAGATACGCAGTATTTT.

This clonotype was detected only a few times. V gene TRBV12-3 or TRBV12-4 combines with J gene TRBJ2-1; D remains ambiguous. Trimming cost V 8 bases and J 9 bases, with 14 bases left between them. CDR3 length equals 12 residues. The CDR3, as DNA: TGTGCCAGCGGAACTACTAAGGTTGAGCAGTTCTTC. This translates into CASGTTKVEQFF.

The chain employs TRBV12-3 or TRBV12-4 and TRBJ1-2; a weak D match, TRBD1 (5 bases). Trimming cost V 6 bases and J 2 bases, with 13 bases left between them. The CDR3 spans 14 residues. The CDR3 reads CASSPGGENYGYTF. DNA of the CDR3: TGTGCCAGCAGCCCGGGGGGAGAAAACTATGGCTACACCTTC.

This clonotype was detected a few times. V and J are TRBV6-5 and TRBJ1-1; 9 bases agree with TRBD1. The CDR3 has 14 amino acids. The germline gives CDR1 MNHEY, CDR2 SVGAGI. V trimming: 2 bases; J trimming: 7 bases; junction bases outside the gene matches: 5. The CDR3: CASSYSTGGYEAFF. The CDR3 DNA reads as TGTGCCAGCAGTTACAGTACAGGGGGCTATGAAGCTTTCTTT.